The following is a TCR beta chain sequence with its context. The sample belongs to a study of blood T cells in healthy people across ages. PCR was performed a second time for about 6 to 11 cycles using a sample-barcoded 5' primer and a J-beta primer mix. MiXCR, applied by TCRdb to the 5' RACE reads, yields one record per CDR3 protein. Here the sample spans 1,500,000 or so distinct CDR3 sequences, 59% being singletons. V was trimmed by 6 bases and J by 7 bases, leaving 15 bases between them. The CDR3 contains 14 residues. The sample consisted of blood. This chain joins TRBV12-3 or TRBV12-4 and TRBJ1-4; no reliable D call. The receptor was derived from a man aged 18 to 30 in good health. The CDR3 DNA is TGTGCCAGCAGCGAAACAGCCGGAAGTGAAAAACTGTTTTTT. It is translated as CASSETAGSEKLFF.